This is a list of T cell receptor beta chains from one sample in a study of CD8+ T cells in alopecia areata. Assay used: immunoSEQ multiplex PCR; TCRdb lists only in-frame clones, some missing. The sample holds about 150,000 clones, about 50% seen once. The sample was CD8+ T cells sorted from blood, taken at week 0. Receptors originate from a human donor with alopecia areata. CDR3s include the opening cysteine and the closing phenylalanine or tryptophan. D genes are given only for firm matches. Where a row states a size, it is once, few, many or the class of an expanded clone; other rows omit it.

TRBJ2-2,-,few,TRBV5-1,CASSRSGFTLTTGELFF,TGCGCCAGCAGCAGGTCAGGGTTTACCCTGACCACCGGGGAGCTGTTTTTT
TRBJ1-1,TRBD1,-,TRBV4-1,CASSHTSDRGLEAFF,TGCGCCAGCAGCCATACCTCGGACAGGGGGCTTGAAGCTTTCTTT
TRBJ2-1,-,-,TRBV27,CASSSKSSYNEQFF,TGTGCCAGCAGTTCCAAGAGCTCCTACAATGAGCAGTTCTTC
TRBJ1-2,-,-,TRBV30,CAWNHLNDGYTF,TGTGCCTGGAACCACTTGAACGATGGCTACACCTTC
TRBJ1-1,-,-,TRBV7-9,CASSFGDTEAFF,TGTGCCAGCAGCTTCGGGGACACTGAAGCTTTCTTT
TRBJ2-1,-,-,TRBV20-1,CSARYNEQFF,TGCAGTGCTAGGTATAATGAGCAGTTCTTC
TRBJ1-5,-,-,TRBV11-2,CASSPGVGGNQPQHF,TGTGCCAGCAGTCCCGGGGTAGGGGGCAATCAGCCCCAGCATTTT
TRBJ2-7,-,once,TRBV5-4,CASSMGGLYYEQYF,TGTGCCAGCAGCATGGGGGGATTATACTACGAGCAGTACTTC
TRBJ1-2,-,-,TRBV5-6,CASSLTENYGYTF,TGTGCCAGCAGCCTTACAGAGAACTATGGCTACACCTTC
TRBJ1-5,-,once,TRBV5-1,CASSLSGSNQPQHF,TGCGCCAGCAGCTTGTCAGGGAGCAATCAGCCCCAGCATTTT
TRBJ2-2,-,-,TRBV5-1,CASSYDRPNTGELFF,TGCGCCAGCAGTTACGACAGGCCTAACACCGGGGAGCTGTTTTTT
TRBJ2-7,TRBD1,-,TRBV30,CAWTLGGTGEQYF,TGTGCCTGGACCTTAGGGGGGACAGGCGAGCAGTACTTC
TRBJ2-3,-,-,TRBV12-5,CASGRDHTDTQYF,TGTGCTAGTGGCCGGGACCACACAGATACGCAGTATTTT
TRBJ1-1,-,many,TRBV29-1,CSVEFGQTNTEAFF,TGCAGCGTTGAGTTTGGGCAAACGAACACTGAAGCTTTCTTT
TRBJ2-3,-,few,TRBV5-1,CASSLGTEPQYF,TGCGCCAGCAGCTTGGGGACCGAGCCGCAGTATTTT
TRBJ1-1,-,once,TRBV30,CAWNKGFVVTEAFF,TGTGCCTGGAATAAGGGGTTTGTCGTTACTGAAGCTTTCTTT
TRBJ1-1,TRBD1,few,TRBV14,CASNNVGTGEAFF,TGTGCCAGCAACAACGTCGGGACAGGTGAAGCTTTCTTT
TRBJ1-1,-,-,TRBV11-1,CASSPVQGSKIGAFF,TGTGCCAGCAGCCCGGTACAGGGTAGTAAAATCGGAGCTTTCTTT
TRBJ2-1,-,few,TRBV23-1,CASSQSRFF,TGCGCCAGCAGTCAATCGAGGTTCTTC
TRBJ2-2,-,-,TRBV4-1,CASSRGNTGELFF,TGCGCCAGCAGCCGAGGAAACACCGGGGAGCTGTTTTTT
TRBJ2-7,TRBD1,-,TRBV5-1,CASHDRDQTGEQYF,TGCGCCAGCCATGACAGGGATCAAACGGGCGAGCAGTACTTC
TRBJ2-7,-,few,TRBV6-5,CASTKSGGEQYF,TGTGCCAGCACCAAGAGTGGGGGCGAGCAGTACTTC
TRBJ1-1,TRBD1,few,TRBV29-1,CSVDDRGINTEAFF,TGCAGCGTTGACGACAGGGGGATAAACACTGAAGCTTTCTTT
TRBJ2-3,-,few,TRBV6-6,CASLGTDTQYF,TGTGCCAGCCTGGGCACAGATACGCAGTATTTT
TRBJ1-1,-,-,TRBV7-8,CASSLEQGWTEAFF,TGTGCCAGCAGCTTAGAGCAGGGGTGGACTGAAGCTTTCTTT